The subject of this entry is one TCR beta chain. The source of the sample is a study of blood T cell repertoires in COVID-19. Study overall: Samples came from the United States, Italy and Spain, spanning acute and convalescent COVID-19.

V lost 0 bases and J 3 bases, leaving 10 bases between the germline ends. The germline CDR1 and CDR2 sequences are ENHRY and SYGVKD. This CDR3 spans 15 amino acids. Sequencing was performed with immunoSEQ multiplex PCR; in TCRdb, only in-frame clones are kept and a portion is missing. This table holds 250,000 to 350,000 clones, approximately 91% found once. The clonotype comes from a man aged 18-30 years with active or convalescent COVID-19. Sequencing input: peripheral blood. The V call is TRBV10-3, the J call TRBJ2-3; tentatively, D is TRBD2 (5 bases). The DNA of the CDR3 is TGTGCCATCAGTGAGTCCACTAGAGAAACAGATACGCAGTATTTT. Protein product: CAISESTRETDTQYF.